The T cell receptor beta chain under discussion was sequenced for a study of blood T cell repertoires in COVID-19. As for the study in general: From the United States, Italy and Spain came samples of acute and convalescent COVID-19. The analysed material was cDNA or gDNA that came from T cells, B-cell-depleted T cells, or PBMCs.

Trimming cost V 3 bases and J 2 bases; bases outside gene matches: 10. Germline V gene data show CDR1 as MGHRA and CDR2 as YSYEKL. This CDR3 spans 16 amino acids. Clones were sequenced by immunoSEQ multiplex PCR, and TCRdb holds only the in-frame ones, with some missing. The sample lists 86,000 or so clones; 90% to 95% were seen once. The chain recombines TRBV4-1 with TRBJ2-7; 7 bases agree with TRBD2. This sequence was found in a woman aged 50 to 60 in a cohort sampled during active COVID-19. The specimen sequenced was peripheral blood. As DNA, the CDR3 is TGCGCCAGCAGCCAGGGCTTAGCGGGTACAGCCTACGAGCAGTACTTC. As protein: CASSQGLAGTAYEQYF.